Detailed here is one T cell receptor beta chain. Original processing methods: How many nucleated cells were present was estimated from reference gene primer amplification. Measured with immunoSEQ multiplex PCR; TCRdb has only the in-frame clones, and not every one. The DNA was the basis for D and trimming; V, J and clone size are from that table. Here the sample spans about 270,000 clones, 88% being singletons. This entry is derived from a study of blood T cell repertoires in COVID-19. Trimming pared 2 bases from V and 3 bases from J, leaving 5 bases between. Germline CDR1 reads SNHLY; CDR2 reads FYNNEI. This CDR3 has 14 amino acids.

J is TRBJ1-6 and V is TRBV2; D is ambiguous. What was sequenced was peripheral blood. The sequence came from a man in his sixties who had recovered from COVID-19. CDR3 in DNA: TGTGCCAGCAGTGAACTAGACTATAATTCACCCCTCCACTTT. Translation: CASSELDYNSPLHF.